Listed below are T cell receptor beta chains from one sample, sequenced in a study of blood T cell repertoires in COVID-19. Libraries were prepared by immunoSEQ multiplex PCR; TCRdb keeps only in-frame clonotypes and omits some of them. Of around 46,000 clones listed, approximately 85% were seen once; the top ten hold approximately 15%. The material sequenced was peripheral blood. The receptor source for this set is a human donor in a cohort sampled during active COVID-19. CDR3s include the opening cysteine and the closing phenylalanine or tryptophan. Fields, in order: D gene, J gene, V gene, clone size, CDR3 DNA, CDR3 protein. The D gene is left open where the match is weak. The size entry is marked missing in some rows and otherwise reads once, few, many or a size class.

d_gene: .; j_gene: TRBJ1-3; v_gene: TRBV4-3; abundance: .; CDR3nt: TGCGCCAGCAGCCAAGTCTTGAACAGGGACTCTGGAAACACCATATATTTT; CDR3aa: CASSQVLNRDSGNTIYF
d_gene: TRBD2; j_gene: TRBJ2-5; v_gene: TRBV5-4; abundance: .; CDR3nt: TGTGCCAGCAGCTTGCCTAGCGGAGGACAAGAGACCCAGTACTTC; CDR3aa: CASSLPSGGQETQYF
d_gene: TRBD1; j_gene: TRBJ2-1; v_gene: TRBV6-5; abundance: once; CDR3nt: TGTGCCACCACCGCCGGGACAGGGACATACAATGAGCAGTTCTTC; CDR3aa: CATTAGTGTYNEQFF
d_gene: .; j_gene: TRBJ2-7; v_gene: TRBV5-1; abundance: .; CDR3nt: TGCGCCAGCTCTGGGACATCCCCACCTCTTTACGAGCAGTACTTC; CDR3aa: CASSGTSPPLYEQYF
d_gene: .; j_gene: TRBJ1-2; v_gene: TRBV5-6; abundance: .; CDR3nt: TGTGCCAGCAGTCGTGACAGGAGCTATGGCTACACCTTC; CDR3aa: CASSRDRSYGYTF
d_gene: .; j_gene: TRBJ1-2; v_gene: TRBV28; abundance: .; CDR3nt: TGTGCCAGCAGGAGAGGTGGAGGCTACACCTTC; CDR3aa: CASRRGGGYTF
d_gene: TRBD2; j_gene: TRBJ2-5; v_gene: TRBV3-1/TRBV3-2; abundance: .; CDR3nt: TGTGCCAGCAGCCACAGACTAGCGGTACGACAAGAGACCCAGTACTTC; CDR3aa: CASSHRLAVRQETQYF
d_gene: .; j_gene: TRBJ1-4; v_gene: TRBV28; abundance: .; CDR3nt: TGTGCCAGCTACACGGGAAGAAATGAAAAACTGTTTTTT; CDR3aa: CASYTGRNEKLFF
d_gene: TRBD1; j_gene: TRBJ2-7; v_gene: TRBV7-2; abundance: once; CDR3nt: TGTGCCAGCAGCCCACGGCGGACAGGAAGCTCCTACGAGCAGTACTTC; CDR3aa: CASSPRRTGSSYEQYF
d_gene: TRBD1; j_gene: TRBJ1-4; v_gene: TRBV7-9; abundance: few; CDR3nt: TGTGCCAGCAGCCCCGGGACAGTCGGGGAAAAACTGTTTTTT; CDR3aa: CASSPGTVGEKLFF
d_gene: .; j_gene: TRBJ1-6; v_gene: TRBV15; abundance: .; CDR3nt: TGTGCCACCAGCATAAAGAGCTCCTATAATTCACCCCTCCACTTT; CDR3aa: CATSIKSSYNSPLHF
d_gene: .; j_gene: TRBJ1-5; v_gene: TRBV10-3; abundance: few; CDR3nt: TGTGCCATCAGTGATGGACATACTCAGCCCCAGCATTTT; CDR3aa: CAISDGHTQPQHF
d_gene: .; j_gene: TRBJ2-7; v_gene: TRBV28; abundance: .; CDR3nt: TGTGCCAGCAGTTCTATACAGAGCTCCTACGAGCAGTACTTC; CDR3aa: CASSSIQSSYEQYF
d_gene: .; j_gene: TRBJ1-1; v_gene: TRBV5-6; abundance: .; CDR3nt: TGTGCCAGCAGCTTGTATGGCTCCCGAACGGAGGGTACTAAAGCTTTCTTT; CDR3aa: CASSLYGSRTEGTKAFF
d_gene: TRBD2; j_gene: TRBJ2-2; v_gene: TRBV18; abundance: .; CDR3nt: TGTGCCAGCTCACCGAGGGGCCTAGCGGGAGTTAGGACCGGGGAGCTGTTTTTT; CDR3aa: CASSPRGLAGVRTGELFF
d_gene: TRBD1; j_gene: TRBJ2-1; v_gene: TRBV10-3; abundance: .; CDR3nt: TGTGCCATCAGTGGTCAGGGGGCCCAGAATGAGCAGTTCTTC; CDR3aa: CAISGQGAQNEQFF
d_gene: TRBD1; j_gene: TRBJ1-3; v_gene: TRBV3-1/TRBV3-2; abundance: .; CDR3nt: TGTGCCAGCGCCAGGGGGGCTGGAAACACCATATATTTT; CDR3aa: CASARGAGNTIYF
d_gene: TRBD1; j_gene: TRBJ2-3; v_gene: TRBV5-1; abundance: .; CDR3nt: TGCGCCAGCAGCTTGGGGGACAGGGGCACAGATACGCAGTATTTT; CDR3aa: CASSLGDRGTDTQYF
d_gene: .; j_gene: TRBJ1-2; v_gene: TRBV4-2; abundance: .; CDR3nt: TGTGCCAGCAGCCCCTCGGAGCCGGAAATCTATGGCTACACCTTC; CDR3aa: CASSPSEPEIYGYTF
d_gene: .; j_gene: TRBJ1-6; v_gene: TRBV18; abundance: .; CDR3nt: TGTGCCAGCTCACCGGCGGGAAATAATTCACCCCTCCACTTT; CDR3aa: CASSPAGNNSPLHF
d_gene: .; j_gene: TRBJ2-7; v_gene: TRBV2; abundance: .; CDR3nt: TGTGCCAGCAGTTTAACAGGGAGTTTTTACGAGCAGTACTTC; CDR3aa: CASSLTGSFYEQYF
d_gene: .; j_gene: TRBJ1-1; v_gene: TRBV27; abundance: few; CDR3nt: TGTGCCAGCAGTCGCGGAGGGACGAACACTGAAGCTTTCTTT; CDR3aa: CASSRGGTNTEAFF
d_gene: .; j_gene: TRBJ1-1; v_gene: TRBV2; abundance: once; CDR3nt: TGTGCCAGCAGTGATCGAGGGGGGGCTGAAGCTTTCTTT; CDR3aa: CASSDRGGAEAFF
d_gene: .; j_gene: TRBJ1-2; v_gene: TRBV5-6; abundance: .; CDR3nt: TGTGCCACCAGAAATGATTGGGGATCGGGGGGCTACACCTTC; CDR3aa: CATRNDWGSGGYTF
d_gene: .; j_gene: TRBJ1-3; v_gene: TRBV3-1/TRBV3-2; abundance: .; CDR3nt: TGTGCCAGCAGCCAAGGCGAACGCGGAAACACCATATATTTT; CDR3aa: CASSQGERGNTIYF
d_gene: TRBD1; j_gene: TRBJ2-7; v_gene: TRBV27; abundance: .; CDR3nt: TGTGCCAGCAGCCAGGGGGCAACCTACGAGCAGTACTTC; CDR3aa: CASSQGATYEQYF